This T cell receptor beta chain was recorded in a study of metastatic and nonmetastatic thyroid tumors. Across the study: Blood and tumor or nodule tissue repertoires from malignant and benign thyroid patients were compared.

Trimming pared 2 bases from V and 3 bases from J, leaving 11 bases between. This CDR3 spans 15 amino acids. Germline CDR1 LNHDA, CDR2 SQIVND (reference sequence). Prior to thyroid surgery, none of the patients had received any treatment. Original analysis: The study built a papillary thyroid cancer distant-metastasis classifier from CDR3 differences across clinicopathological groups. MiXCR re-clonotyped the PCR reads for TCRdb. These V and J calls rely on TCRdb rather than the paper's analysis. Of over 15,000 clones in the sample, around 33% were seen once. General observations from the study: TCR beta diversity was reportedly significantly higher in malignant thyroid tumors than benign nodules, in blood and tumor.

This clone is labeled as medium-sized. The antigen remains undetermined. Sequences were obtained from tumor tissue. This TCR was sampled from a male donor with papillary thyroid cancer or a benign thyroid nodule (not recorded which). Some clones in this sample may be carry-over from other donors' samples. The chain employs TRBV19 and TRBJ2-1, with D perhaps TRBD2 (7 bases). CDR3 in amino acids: CASSIKGGDYNEQFF. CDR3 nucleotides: TGTGCCAGTAGTATAAAGGGGGGGGACTACAATGAGCAGTTCTTC.